These 23 T cell receptor beta chains originate from one sample sequenced in a study of human T cells and chemical hapten exposure (dated by TCRdb to about 2021). During library preparation, unique molecular identifiers were attached to individual cDNA molecules so that TCRs could be counted quantitatively and reproducibly. Using fastp trimming at Q25 and MiXCR clonotype assembly, TCRdb reanalyzed the public sequencing data and kept in-frame beta chains. Records with the same CDR3 protein are collapsed into one entry carrying the most frequent genes and DNA. This sample lists about 120,000 distinct CDR3 sequences; more than 8.5% were detected once. Together, the top ten hold just over 1.4% of the sample. Total RNA was extracted from unfractionated whole blood collected in Tempus Blood RNA tubes. Sequencing input: whole blood. Source of these receptors: a human donor in good health. Some clones in this sample may be carry-over from other donors' samples. Donor details come from another sample of the same person, matched by shared clones.

V usage is TRBV7-9 and J usage is TRBJ2-7, with D perhaps given as TRBD1 or TRBD2 (5 bases each). The CDR3 runs to 13 residues. Germline V CDR1 and CDR2: SEHNR, FQNEAQ (reference sequence). Trimming shortened V by 5 bases and J by 6 bases, and 14 bases separated the two germline ends. The CDR3 here is CASSAAGTSEQYF. The DNA of the CDR3 is TGTGCCAGCAGCGCGGCCGGGACGAGCGAGCAGTACTTC.

To note about this clonotype: A much more abundant neighbour one base away suggests this may be a read error. V gene TRBV27 combines with J gene TRBJ2-7; 10 bases fit TRBD2. CDR1 MNHEY and CDR2 SMNVEV come from the germline V gene (reference sequence). The CDR3 extends over 17 amino acids. CDR3 region: CASSLREAGGLSYGQYF. In DNA form, the CDR3 reads TGTGCCAGCAGTTTAAGGGAAGCGGGGGGGCTCTCCTACGGGCAGTACTTC.

This chain connects TRBV11-2 to TRBJ2-1; 12 bases agree with TRBD2. Trimming removed 4 bases from V and 6 bases from J; junction bases left unmatched: 10. The CDR3 runs to 17 residues. CDR1 is SGHAT and CDR2 is FQNNGV in the germline V gene. Here the CDR3 DNA reads TGTGCCAGCAGCTCACTAGCGGGAGGAGGGTGGGGCAATGAGCAGTTCTTC. Amino acid sequence: CASSSLAGGGWGNEQFF.

This clonotype was seen ten or more times. The V and J genes are TRBV4-3 and TRBJ1-1; the D gene is possibly TRBD1 (5 bases). CDR1 is LGHNA, CDR2 YSLEER, per germline. Trimming shortened V by 0 bases and J by 0 bases, and 14 bases separated the two germline ends. This CDR3 region has 17 residues. In DNA form, the CDR3 reads TGCGCCAGCAGCCAAGATGGTCTGGCAGGGATGAACACTGAAGCTTTCTTT. It yields the protein CASSQDGLAGMNTEAFF.

This clonotype was recorded many times. The V gene is TRBV11-2, the J gene TRBJ2-7, with 7 nucleotides matching TRBD1. Germline CDR1 is SGHAT and CDR2 is FQNNGV. The trim removed 5 bases at V and 2 bases at J, leaving 3 bases unmatched. This CDR3 spans 13 amino acids. DNA of the CDR3: TGTGCCAGCAGCCGGGACAGAACCTACGAGCAGTACTTC. This gives the protein CASSRDRTYEQYF.

This clonotype was seen a handful of times. The rearrangement uses TRBV5-8 and TRBJ1-5, with 10 positions matching TRBD1. Per the germline V gene, CDR1 is SGHTS and CDR2 is YDEGEE. V shed 4 bases, J shed 5 bases, and the junction held 9 bases outside the gene matches. This CDR3 has 16 residues. As DNA, the CDR3 is TGTGCCAGCAGCCATGGGACAGGGGTACTCGATCAGCCCCAGCATTTT. This translates into CASSHGTGVLDQPQHF.

This chain uses TRBV11-2 with TRBJ2-2, with 7 bases fitting TRBD1. With 2 bases clipped from V and 0 bases from J, the junction kept 3 bases outside the gene matches. The CDR3 length is 16 residues. Germline V gene sequence: CDR1 SGHAT, CDR2 FQNNGV. CDR3 coding DNA: TGTGCCAGCAGCTTACGACAGGGATCGAACACCGGGGAGCTGTTTTTT. Translation gives CASSLRQGSNTGELFF.

Ten or more counts support this clonotype. The chain uses TRBV29-1 and TRBJ2-6; 9 positions match TRBD1. Losses at the gene ends were 6 bases for V and 0 bases for J; bases not matched to a gene: 18. Germline V gene lookup returns CDR1 SQVTM and CDR2 ANQGSEA. The CDR3 length is 20 residues. The CDR3 here is CSVPTRVHRDRDSGANVLTF. CDR3 DNA sequence: TGCAGCGTGCCTACCAGGGTCCACCGGGACAGGGACTCTGGGGCCAACGTCCTGACTTTC.

The rearrangement links TRBV19 to TRBJ2-2; D is unresolved. CDR3 size: 13 residues. Germline V gives CDR1 LNHDA, CDR2 SQIVND (reference sequence). The germline V and J ends were trimmed by 7 bases and 1 base, with 7 bases remaining between them. CDR3 sequence reads: CASMHGNTGELFF. The CDR3 nucleotides read TGTGCCAGTATGCACGGGAACACCGGGGAGCTGTTTTTT. The variable domain in full, with the rest retrieved from reference TRBV19 and TRBJ2-2, is DGGITQSPKYLFRKEGQNVTLSCEQNLNHDAMYWYRQDPGQGLRLIYYSQIVNDFQKGDIAEGYSVSREKKESFPLTVTSAQKNPTAFYLCASMHGNTGELFFGEGSRLTVL.

This clonotype was seen a handful of times. This chain joins TRBV5-5 and TRBJ1-6; D perhaps matches TRBD1 (5 bases). Trimming pared 3 bases from V and 7 bases from J, leaving 14 bases between. The germline V gene has CDR1 SGHKS and CDR2 YYEKEE (reference sequence). The CDR3 spans 15 residues. CDR3 loop: CASSSSRGGNSPLHF. The DNA for the CDR3 is TGTGCCAGCAGCTCCTCTAGGGGCGGAAATTCACCCCTCCACTTT.

The V and J genes are TRBV7-2 and TRBJ2-5, with TRBD2 matching over 8 bases. The length of the CDR3 is 17 residues. Germline values: CDR1 SGHTA, CDR2 FQGNSA. V lost 3 bases, J lost 4 bases, and 13 bases stayed unmatched. CDR3 coding DNA: TGTGCCAGCAGCTTCTCCCCCTGGGAGCGGGGGAGAGAGACCCAGTACTTC. It translates to CASSFSPWERGRETQYF.

This clonotype was recorded many times. This chain links TRBV15 with TRBJ2-1; TRBD1 matches 10 bases. This CDR3 region has 17 residues. With 3 bases clipped from V and 0 bases from J, the junction kept 5 bases outside the gene matches. Germline CDR1 and CDR2: LNHNV and YYDKDF (reference sequence). As DNA, the CDR3 is TGTGCCACCAGCAGTTCCCGGGACAGGGGCTCCTACAATGAGCAGTTCTTC. The encoded protein is CATSSSRDRGSYNEQFF.

This clonotype turned up a few times. The rearrangement links TRBV3-1 to TRBJ1-2; 8 bases agree with TRBD1. Germline CDR1 is LGHDT and CDR2 is YNNKEL (reference sequence). V was pared by 1 base and J by 5 bases, with 9 bases of the junction left unmatched. CDR3 length: 16 residues. The CDR3 DNA is TGTGCCAGCAGCCAAGTCCCCAGGGGGCGTCTTTATGGCTACACCTTC. Protein product: CASSQVPRGRLYGYTF. Full variable domain (missing parts from reference TRBV3-1 and TRBJ1-2): DTAVSQTPKYLVTQMGNDKSIKCEQNLGHDTMYWYKQDSKKFLKIMFSYNNKELIINETVPNRFSPKSPDKAHLNLHINSLELGDSAVYFCASSQVPRGRLYGYTFGSGTRLTVV.

This clonotype was recorded many times. CDR3 in amino acids: CAISDPGQGGSGNTIYF. The CDR3 DNA reads as TGTGCCATCAGTGATCCCGGACAGGGGGGCTCTGGAAACACCATATATTTT. The chain links TRBV10-3 to TRBJ1-3; 10 nucleotides align to TRBD1. Germline V CDR1 and CDR2: ENHRY, SYGVKD. The ends lost 3 bases at V and 0 bases at J; junction bases unmatched: 5. This CDR3 has 17 residues.

This clonotype came up a few times. The chain carries TRBV29-1 and TRBJ1-1; D not resolved. V was trimmed by 3 bases and J by 7 bases, leaving 12 bases between them. CDR1 is SQVTM, CDR2 ANQGSEA, per germline. This CDR3 is 12 amino acids long. CDR3 region: CSVDLGKNEAFF. The CDR3 DNA follows: TGCAGCGTTGATTTGGGGAAAAATGAAGCTTTCTTT.

This clonotype was observed a handful of times. This rearrangement joins TRBV27 to TRBJ2-3, with D perhaps matching TRBD1 (5 bases). Trimming removed 3 bases from V and 1 base from J, with 11 bases in between. The germline V gene has CDR1 MNHEY and CDR2 SMNVEV (reference sequence). This CDR3 contains 15 residues. CDR3 DNA: TGTGCCAGCAGTTTGTCCAAAGGGGGCACAGATACGCAGTATTTT. This codes for CASSLSKGGTDTQYF.

This clonotype occurred many times. Here the CDR3 reads CASSGQDTEAFF. CDR3 DNA sequence: TGTGCCAGCAGCGGACAGGACACTGAAGCTTTCTTT. V and J are TRBV6-5 and TRBJ1-1; TRBD1 agrees at 7 bases. This CDR3 spans 12 amino acids. V lost 6 bases and J lost 3; bases outside the gene matches: 1. The germline CDR1 and CDR2 sequences are MNHEY and SVGAGI.

This clonotype was detected only a few times. The V and J genes are TRBV6-4 and TRBJ2-3; 10 positions agree with TRBD2. Germline trimming cut 0 bases from V and 1 base from J; bases unmatched to any gene: 1. CDR3 length: 16 amino acids. Germline V gene sequence: CDR1 MRHNA, CDR2 SNTAGT. CDR3 protein: CASSDSLAGGTDTQYF. The DNA of the CDR3 is TGTGCCAGCAGTGACTCCCTAGCGGGGGGCACAGATACGCAGTATTTT.

This clonotype was recorded a few times. Here the CDR3 DNA reads TGTGCCAGCAGTTTAACCACAGGCCTCGGGGAGCTGTTTTTT. It translates to CASSLTTGLGELFF. The rearrangement joins TRBV12-3 or TRBV12-4 to TRBJ2-2; D is possibly TRBD1 (5 bases). Trimming stripped 2 bases from V and 7 bases from J, with 11 bases between. The CDR3 totals 14 residues.

This clonotype was seen repeatedly, ten times or more. V gene TRBV7-9 combines with J gene TRBJ1-1, with 8 bases lining up with TRBD1. Trimming at V came to 1 base and at J to 1 base, leaving 5 bases not matched to a gene. The length of the CDR3 is 16 residues. Germline CDR1 and CDR2: SEHNR and FQNEAQ (reference sequence). CDR3 loop: CASSLGYRGRNTEAFF. As DNA, the CDR3 is TGTGCCAGCAGCTTAGGGTACAGGGGGAGGAACACTGAAGCTTTCTTT.

The rearrangement uses TRBV12-3 or TRBV12-4 and TRBJ2-3, with 9 nucleotides matching TRBD1. The CDR3 is made up of 16 amino acids. J gave up 2 bases and V 7 bases, and 10 bases lay outside the gene matches. CDR3 amino acids: CASNAPGQGDTDTQYF. As DNA, the CDR3 is TGTGCCAGCAACGCACCGGGACAGGGTGACACAGATACGCAGTATTTT.

Only a few counts were recorded for this clonotype. The chain carries TRBV14 and TRBJ1-1; D not certain. Germline loops: CDR1 SGHDN, CDR2 FVKESK. This CDR3 comprises 13 residues. Trimming stripped 4 bases from V and 5 bases from J, with 11 bases between. CDR3 nucleotide sequence: TGTGCCAGCAGCCCACCGAGCATGACTGAAGCTTTCTTT. Its translation is CASSPPSMTEAFF.

The sample holds many counts of this clonotype. The chain carries TRBV7-2 and TRBJ2-1, with 13 bases identical to TRBD2. V lost 5 bases and J lost 4; bases outside the gene matches: 11. This CDR3 region has 18 residues. Germline-derived CDR1 and CDR2 are SGHTA and FQGNSA. CDR3 sequence: CASSPGGTSGARYNEQFF. The DNA of the CDR3 is TGTGCCAGCAGCCCAGGGGGGACTAGCGGGGCAAGATACAATGAGCAGTTCTTC.